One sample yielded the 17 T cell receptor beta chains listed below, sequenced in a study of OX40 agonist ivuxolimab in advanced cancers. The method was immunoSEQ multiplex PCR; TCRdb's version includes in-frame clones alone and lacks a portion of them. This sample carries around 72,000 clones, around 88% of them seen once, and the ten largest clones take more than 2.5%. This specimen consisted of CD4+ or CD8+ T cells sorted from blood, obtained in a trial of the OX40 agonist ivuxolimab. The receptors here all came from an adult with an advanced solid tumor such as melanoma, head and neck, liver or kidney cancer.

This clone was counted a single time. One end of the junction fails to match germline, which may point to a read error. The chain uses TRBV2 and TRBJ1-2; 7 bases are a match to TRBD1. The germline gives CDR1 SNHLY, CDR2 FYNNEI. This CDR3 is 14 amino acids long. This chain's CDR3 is CASSNRGGDYGCTF. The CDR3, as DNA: TGTGCCAGCAGTAACAGGGGTGGGGACTATGGCTGCACCTTC.

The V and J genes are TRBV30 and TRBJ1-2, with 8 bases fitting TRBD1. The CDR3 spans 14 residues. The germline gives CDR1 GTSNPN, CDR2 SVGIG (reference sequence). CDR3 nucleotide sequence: TGTGGTTTGACAGGGGTCTACTCTAACTATGGCTACACCTTC. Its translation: CGLTGVYSNYGYTF.

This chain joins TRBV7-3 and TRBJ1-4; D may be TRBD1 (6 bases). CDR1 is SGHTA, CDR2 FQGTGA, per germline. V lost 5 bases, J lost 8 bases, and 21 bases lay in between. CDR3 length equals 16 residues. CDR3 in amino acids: CASSPLTGTWGEKLFF. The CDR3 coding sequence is TGTGCCAGCAGCCCCCTAACAGGGACCTGGGGAGAAAAACTGTTTTTT.

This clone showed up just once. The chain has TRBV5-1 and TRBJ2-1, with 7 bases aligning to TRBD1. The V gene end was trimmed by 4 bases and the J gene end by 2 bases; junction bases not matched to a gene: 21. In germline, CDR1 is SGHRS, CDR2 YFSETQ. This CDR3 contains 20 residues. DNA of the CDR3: TGCGCCAGCAGCGGGACAGCTGTTACCCTACAAGCGGAGACCTACAATGAGCAGTTCTTC. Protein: CASSGTAVTLQAETYNEQFF.

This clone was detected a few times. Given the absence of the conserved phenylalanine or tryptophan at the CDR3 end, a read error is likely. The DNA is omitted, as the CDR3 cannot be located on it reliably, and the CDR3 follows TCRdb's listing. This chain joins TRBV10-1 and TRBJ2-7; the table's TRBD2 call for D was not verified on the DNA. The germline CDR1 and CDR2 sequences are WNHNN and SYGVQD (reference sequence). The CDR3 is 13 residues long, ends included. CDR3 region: CASSESKTGLVGL.

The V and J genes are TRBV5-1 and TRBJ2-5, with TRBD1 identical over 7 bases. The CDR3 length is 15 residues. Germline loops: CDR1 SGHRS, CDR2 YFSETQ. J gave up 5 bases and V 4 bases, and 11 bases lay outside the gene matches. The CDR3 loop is CASSIGDRADETQYF. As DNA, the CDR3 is TGCGCCAGCAGCATCGGAGACAGGGCGGACGAGACCCAGTACTTC.

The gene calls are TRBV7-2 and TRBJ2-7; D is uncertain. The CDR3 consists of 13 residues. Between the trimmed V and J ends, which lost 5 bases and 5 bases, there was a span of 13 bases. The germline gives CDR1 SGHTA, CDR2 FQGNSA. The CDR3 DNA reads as TGTGCCAGCAGCGGGCAGTCCCTCCACGAGCAGTACTTC. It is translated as CASSGQSLHEQYF.

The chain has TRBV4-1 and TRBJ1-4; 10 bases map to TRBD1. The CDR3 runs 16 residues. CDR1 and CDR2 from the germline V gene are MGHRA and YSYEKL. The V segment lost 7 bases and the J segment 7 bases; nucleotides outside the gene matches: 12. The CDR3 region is CASTRIPGQGSEKLFF. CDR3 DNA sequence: TGCGCCAGCACCCGAATTCCGGGACAGGGGTCTGAAAAACTGTTTTTT.

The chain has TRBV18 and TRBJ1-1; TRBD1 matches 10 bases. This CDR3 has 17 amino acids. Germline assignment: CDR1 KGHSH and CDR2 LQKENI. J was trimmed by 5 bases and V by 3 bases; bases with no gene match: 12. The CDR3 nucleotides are TGTGCCAGCTCACCCGCCCCACGGACAGGGGGTGGAACTGAAGCTTTCTTT. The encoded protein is CASSPAPRTGGGTEAFF. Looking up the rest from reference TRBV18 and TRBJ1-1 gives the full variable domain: NAGVMQNPRHLVRRRGQEARLRCSPMKGHSHVYWYRQLPEEGLKFMVYLQKENIIDESGMPKERFSAEFPKEGPSILRIQQVVRGDSAAYFCASSPAPRTGGGTEAFFGQGTRLTVV.

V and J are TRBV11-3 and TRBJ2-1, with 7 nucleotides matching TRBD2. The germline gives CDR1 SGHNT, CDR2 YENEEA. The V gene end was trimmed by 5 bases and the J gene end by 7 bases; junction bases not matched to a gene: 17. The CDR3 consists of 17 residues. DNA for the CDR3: TGTGCCAGCAGCCCCCCCCGTGGGAGGGGAGGGTCAAATGAGCAGTTCTTC. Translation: CASSPPRGRGGSNEQFF.

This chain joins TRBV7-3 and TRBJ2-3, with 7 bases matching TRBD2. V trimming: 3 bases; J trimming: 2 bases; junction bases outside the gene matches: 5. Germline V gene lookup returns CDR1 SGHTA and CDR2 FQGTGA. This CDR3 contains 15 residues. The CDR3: CASSFKSGITDTQYF. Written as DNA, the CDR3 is TGTGCCAGCAGCTTCAAGAGCGGGATCACAGATACGCAGTATTTT.

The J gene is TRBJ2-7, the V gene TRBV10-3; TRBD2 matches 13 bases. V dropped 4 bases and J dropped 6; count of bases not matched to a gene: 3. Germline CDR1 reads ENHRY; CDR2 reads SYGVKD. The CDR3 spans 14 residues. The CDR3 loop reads CAISGTSGRSEQYF. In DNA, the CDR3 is TGTGCCATCAGTGGGACTAGCGGGAGATCCGAGCAGTACTTC.

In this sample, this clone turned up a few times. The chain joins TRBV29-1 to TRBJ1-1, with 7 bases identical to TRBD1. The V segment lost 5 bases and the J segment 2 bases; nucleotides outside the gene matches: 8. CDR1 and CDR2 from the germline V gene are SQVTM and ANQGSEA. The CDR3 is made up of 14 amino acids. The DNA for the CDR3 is TGCAGCGTTAACGCAGGGGGACCCAACACTGAAGCTTTCTTT. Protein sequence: CSVNAGGPNTEAFF.

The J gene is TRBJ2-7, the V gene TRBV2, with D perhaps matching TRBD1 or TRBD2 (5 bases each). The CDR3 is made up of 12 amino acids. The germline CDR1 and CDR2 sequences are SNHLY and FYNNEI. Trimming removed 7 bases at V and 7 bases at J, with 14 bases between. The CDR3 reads CASNEGTGEQYF. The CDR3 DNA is TGTGCCAGCAACGAGGGGACGGGGGAGCAGTACTTC.

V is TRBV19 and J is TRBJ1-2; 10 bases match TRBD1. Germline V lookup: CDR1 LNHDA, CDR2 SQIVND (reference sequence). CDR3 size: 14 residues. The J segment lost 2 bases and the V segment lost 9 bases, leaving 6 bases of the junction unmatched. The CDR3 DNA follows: TGTGCCAGCACCATGGACAGGGGGAACTATGGCTACACCTTC. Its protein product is CASTMDRGNYGYTF.

The CDR3 DNA reads as TGTGCCAGCAGCCTTAGGGGCGGGGCCAAAAACATTCAGTACTTC. Translated: CASSLRGGAKNIQYF. The chain couples TRBV7-9 to TRBJ2-4; D possibly uses TRBD1 or TRBD2 (5 bases each). From germline, CDR1 is SEHNR and CDR2 FQNEAQ (reference sequence). Trimming removed 5 bases at V and 1 base at J, with 12 bases between. This CDR3 has 15 amino acids.

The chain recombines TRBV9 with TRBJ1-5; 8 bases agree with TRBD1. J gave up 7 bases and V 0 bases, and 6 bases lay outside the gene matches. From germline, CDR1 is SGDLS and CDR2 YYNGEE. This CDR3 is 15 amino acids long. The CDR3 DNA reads TGTGCCAGCAGCGTAGAGGACAGGGTGGGCCAGCCCCAGCATTTT. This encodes CASSVEDRVGQPQHF. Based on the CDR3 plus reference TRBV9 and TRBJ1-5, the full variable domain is DSGVTQTPKHLITATGQRVTLRCSPRSGDLSVYWYQQSLDQGLQFLIQYYNGEERAKGNILERFSAQQFPDLHSELNLSSLELGDSALYFCASSVEDRVGQPQHFGDGTRLSIL.